A selection of T cell receptor beta chains follows, all from one sample in a study of blood T cells in healthy people across ages. TCRdb used MiXCR to reprocess the 5' RACE reads, holding one entry per CDR3 protein. The sample lists about 290,000 distinct CDR3 sequences, 25% to 30% occurring once. Input material: blood. These receptors came from a woman in her seventies in good health. The CDR3 runs from the conserved cysteine through the conserved F or W. The D gene is left open where the match is weak. Where a row states a size, it is once, few, many or the class of an expanded clone; other rows omit it.

v_gene: TRBV6-5; d_gene: TRBD1; j_gene: TRBJ1-2; abundance: NA; CDR3nt: TGTGCCAGCAGACGTATGGGACAGGGAAACGGCTACACCTTC; CDR3aa: CASRRMGQGNGYTF
v_gene: TRBV24-1; d_gene: NA; j_gene: TRBJ2-1; abundance: NA; CDR3nt: TGTGCCACCAGTGCCCTGACAGGTAACGAGCAGTTCTTC; CDR3aa: CATSALTGNEQFF
v_gene: TRBV9; d_gene: NA; j_gene: TRBJ2-5; abundance: NA; CDR3nt: TGTGCCAGCAGCGCAGGACTACTACAAGAGACCCAGTACTTC; CDR3aa: CASSAGLLQETQYF
v_gene: TRBV18; d_gene: NA; j_gene: TRBJ1-4; abundance: NA; CDR3nt: TGTGCCAGCTCACAAGGGGGAACTAATGAAAAACTGTTTTTT; CDR3aa: CASSQGGTNEKLFF
v_gene: TRBV5-1; d_gene: NA; j_gene: TRBJ2-7; abundance: few; CDR3nt: TGCGCCAGCAGTCCAAAGGAGGGAACCTCCTACGAGCAGTACTTC; CDR3aa: CASSPKEGTSYEQYF
v_gene: TRBV7-2; d_gene: TRBD2; j_gene: TRBJ2-1; abundance: NA; CDR3nt: TGTGCCAGCAGCTTAGCTAGCGGGACTTACAATGAGCAGTTCTTC; CDR3aa: CASSLASGTYNEQFF
v_gene: TRBV28; d_gene: TRBD1; j_gene: TRBJ2-5; abundance: NA; CDR3nt: TGTGCCAGCAGCCACTGGGACAGCCAAGAGACCCAGTACTTC; CDR3aa: CASSHWDSQETQYF
v_gene: TRBV29-1; d_gene: NA; j_gene: TRBJ2-5; abundance: few; CDR3nt: TGCAGCGTTGCGTCTCCACTCCAAGAGACCCAGTACTTC; CDR3aa: CSVASPLQETQYF
v_gene: TRBV28; d_gene: TRBD2; j_gene: TRBJ2-1; abundance: NA; CDR3nt: TGTGCCAGCAGTCTCGGGACTAGCGGGAGGATTGAGCAGTTCTTC; CDR3aa: CASSLGTSGRIEQFF
v_gene: TRBV14; d_gene: TRBD2; j_gene: TRBJ2-2; abundance: few; CDR3nt: TGTGCCAGCAGCCAAGCGACGGGAGGGCCCTCAGACGGGGAGCTGTTTTTT; CDR3aa: CASSQATGGPSDGELFF
v_gene: TRBV12-3/TRBV12-4; d_gene: NA; j_gene: TRBJ1-1; abundance: few; CDR3nt: TGTGCCAGCAGTTTGGGAAAAAGGGGCACTGAAGCTTTCTTT; CDR3aa: CASSLGKRGTEAFF
v_gene: TRBV4-2; d_gene: TRBD2; j_gene: TRBJ2-5; abundance: NA; CDR3nt: TGTGCCAGCAGCCCCCTTAGCGGGAACCAAGAGACCCAGTACTTC; CDR3aa: CASSPLSGNQETQYF
v_gene: TRBV15; d_gene: NA; j_gene: TRBJ2-5; abundance: few; CDR3nt: TGTGCCACCTCTCCCCAGGGCTCGGAGACCCAGTACTTC; CDR3aa: CATSPQGSETQYF
v_gene: TRBV7-8; d_gene: TRBD1; j_gene: TRBJ2-5; abundance: NA; CDR3nt: TGTGCCAGCAGCTACTCTACCGGGACAGTGGAGACCCAGTACTTC; CDR3aa: CASSYSTGTVETQYF
v_gene: TRBV28; d_gene: TRBD1; j_gene: TRBJ1-4; abundance: few; CDR3nt: TGTGCCAGCAAGGGACAGGGGCCTTCGTACGGAGAAAAACTGTTTTTT; CDR3aa: CASKGQGPSYGEKLFF
v_gene: TRBV7-2; d_gene: NA; j_gene: TRBJ2-1; abundance: few; CDR3nt: TGTGCCAGCAGCCCCCAAGGGAGGAGCTCCTACAATGAGCAGTTCTTC; CDR3aa: CASSPQGRSSYNEQFF
v_gene: TRBV7-3; d_gene: TRBD1; j_gene: TRBJ1-1; abundance: NA; CDR3nt: TGTGCCAGCAGTTCCGGGACAGGGGCCGCTGGAGCTTTCTTT; CDR3aa: CASSSGTGAAGAFF
v_gene: TRBV29-1; d_gene: TRBD2; j_gene: TRBJ2-7; abundance: NA; CDR3nt: TGCAGCGCGTATACTAGCGGGAGGGTCGAGCAGTACTTC; CDR3aa: CSAYTSGRVEQYF
v_gene: TRBV12-3/TRBV12-4; d_gene: NA; j_gene: TRBJ1-5; abundance: NA; CDR3nt: TGTGCCAGCAGTCCGACCTGGAGGGGTGACAATCAGCCCCAGCATTTT; CDR3aa: CASSPTWRGDNQPQHF
v_gene: TRBV10-1; d_gene: TRBD2; j_gene: TRBJ2-7; abundance: few; CDR3nt: TGCGCCAGCGGGGGGGTATTTTGGGCGGGAGGGCCTCACGAGCAGTACTTC; CDR3aa: CASGGVFWAGGPHEQYF
v_gene: TRBV28; d_gene: NA; j_gene: TRBJ1-5; abundance: few; CDR3nt: TGTGCCAGCATGGTCACTGATCAGCCCCAGCATTTT; CDR3aa: CASMVTDQPQHF
v_gene: TRBV5-1; d_gene: NA; j_gene: TRBJ2-7; abundance: NA; CDR3nt: TGCGCCAGCAGCTTGGATCATAGTTTCGACGAGCAGTACTTC; CDR3aa: CASSLDHSFDEQYF
v_gene: TRBV5-1; d_gene: TRBD2; j_gene: TRBJ2-2; abundance: NA; CDR3nt: TGCGCCAGCAGCGGTCTAGCGGATAACACCGGGGAGCTGTTTTTT; CDR3aa: CASSGLADNTGELFF
v_gene: TRBV20-1; d_gene: NA; j_gene: TRBJ2-2; abundance: NA; CDR3nt: TGCAGTGCCCCCAACCCGCGCAGGGGATGGGGGGAGCTGTTTTTT; CDR3aa: CSAPNPRRGWGELFF
v_gene: TRBV7-7; d_gene: TRBD1; j_gene: TRBJ1-4; abundance: NA; CDR3nt: TGTGCTAGCAGCCAATCCGGGACAGGAGAAAAACTGTTTTTT; CDR3aa: CASSQSGTGEKLFF
v_gene: TRBV6-1; d_gene: NA; j_gene: TRBJ1-5; abundance: few; CDR3nt: TGTGCCAGCAGTGAGGACAAAGGGAATCAGCCCCAGCATTTT; CDR3aa: CASSEDKGNQPQHF
v_gene: TRBV28; d_gene: NA; j_gene: TRBJ2-1; abundance: NA; CDR3nt: TGTGCCAGCAGTCGACGCAATCAACTTGCGGACAATGAGCAGTTCTTC; CDR3aa: CASSRRNQLADNEQFF
v_gene: TRBV5-1; d_gene: NA; j_gene: TRBJ2-1; abundance: few; CDR3nt: TGCGCCAGCAGCTTCCAGGATCACTCCTACAATGAGCAGTTCTTC; CDR3aa: CASSFQDHSYNEQFF
v_gene: TRBV20-1; d_gene: NA; j_gene: TRBJ2-1; abundance: few; CDR3nt: TGCAGTGCTAGACAAAGCCCGGCCCCCTACAATGAGCAGTTCTTC; CDR3aa: CSARQSPAPYNEQFF
v_gene: TRBV20-1; d_gene: NA; j_gene: TRBJ1-2; abundance: NA; CDR3nt: TGCAGTGCTAGGGAACAGGGATTGGGTGGCTACACCTTC; CDR3aa: CSAREQGLGGYTF
v_gene: TRBV7-2; d_gene: TRBD2; j_gene: TRBJ2-5; abundance: NA; CDR3nt: TGTGCCAGCAGCTTAGTTAGCGGGAGGGCCTTTGAGACCCAGTACTTC; CDR3aa: CASSLVSGRAFETQYF
v_gene: TRBV10-3; d_gene: TRBD1; j_gene: TRBJ2-3; abundance: NA; CDR3nt: TGTGCCACTCAGGGGGCCGTTTCGACAGATACGCAGTATTTT; CDR3aa: CATQGAVSTDTQYF
v_gene: TRBV29-1; d_gene: NA; j_gene: TRBJ1-1; abundance: NA; CDR3nt: TGCAGCGTTGAAGATCACACTGAAGCTTTCTTT; CDR3aa: CSVEDHTEAFF
v_gene: TRBV7-2; d_gene: NA; j_gene: TRBJ2-3; abundance: NA; CDR3nt: TGTGCCAGCAGCTTATGGATAGCGTCAGATACGCAGTATTTT; CDR3aa: CASSLWIASDTQYF
v_gene: TRBV15; d_gene: TRBD1; j_gene: TRBJ2-1; abundance: few; CDR3nt: TGTGCCACCAGCAGGGGACAGCTTAATGAGCAGTTCTTC; CDR3aa: CATSRGQLNEQFF
v_gene: TRBV11-2; d_gene: TRBD1; j_gene: TRBJ1-4; abundance: few; CDR3nt: TGTGCCAGCAGCATAACCGGGACAGGGGGTAGGGAAAAACTGTTTTTT; CDR3aa: CASSITGTGGREKLFF
v_gene: TRBV29-1; d_gene: NA; j_gene: TRBJ1-1; abundance: NA; CDR3nt: TGCAGCGTTGAAGGGCAGGCGGCCCGCGAAGCTTTCTTT; CDR3aa: CSVEGQAAREAFF
v_gene: TRBV6-2/TRBV6-3; d_gene: NA; j_gene: TRBJ1-2; abundance: NA; CDR3nt: TGTGCCACTACAGGCGGATATGGCTACACCTTC; CDR3aa: CATTGGYGYTF
v_gene: TRBV20-1; d_gene: NA; j_gene: TRBJ2-5; abundance: NA; CDR3nt: TGCAGTGTCCCCAAGCGGCCACAAGAGACCCAGTACTTC; CDR3aa: CSVPKRPQETQYF
v_gene: TRBV7-2; d_gene: TRBD1; j_gene: TRBJ1-2; abundance: NA; CDR3nt: TGTGCCAGCAGCTACAGGGGGGGGGGATCTAACTATGGCTACACCTTC; CDR3aa: CASSYRGGGSNYGYTF
v_gene: TRBV6-2/TRBV6-3; d_gene: NA; j_gene: TRBJ2-1; abundance: NA; CDR3nt: TGTGCCAGCAGTTACCGGGACGGCCGCTCCTACAATGAGCAGTTCTTC; CDR3aa: CASSYRDGRSYNEQFF
v_gene: TRBV6-1; d_gene: TRBD1; j_gene: TRBJ2-5; abundance: NA; CDR3nt: TGTGCCAGCAGTGCGGGACAGGGGGCGAAGACCCAGTACTTC; CDR3aa: CASSAGQGAKTQYF
v_gene: TRBV20-1; d_gene: TRBD2; j_gene: TRBJ2-1; abundance: NA; CDR3nt: TGCAGTGCGCCGGGAATCCCGGGACTAGGGAACAATGAGCAGTTCTTC; CDR3aa: CSAPGIPGLGNNEQFF
v_gene: TRBV27; d_gene: TRBD2; j_gene: TRBJ2-5; abundance: many; CDR3nt: TGTGCCAGCAGTCCCCGTTTAGCGGGAGAGACCCAGTACTTC; CDR3aa: CASSPRLAGETQYF
v_gene: TRBV29-1; d_gene: NA; j_gene: TRBJ2-5; abundance: many; CDR3nt: TGCAGCGTTGGACATACACAAGAGACCCAGTACTTC; CDR3aa: CSVGHTQETQYF
v_gene: TRBV28; d_gene: NA; j_gene: TRBJ1-5; abundance: few; CDR3nt: TGTGCCAGCAGCCTGGTGAGAAATCAGCCCCAGCATTTT; CDR3aa: CASSLVRNQPQHF
v_gene: TRBV5-6; d_gene: NA; j_gene: TRBJ2-7; abundance: NA; CDR3nt: TGTGCCAGCAGCTTCGGGGGTCGCGACGAGCAGTACTTC; CDR3aa: CASSFGGRDEQYF
v_gene: TRBV3-1; d_gene: NA; j_gene: TRBJ2-3; abundance: NA; CDR3nt: TGTGCCAGCAGCCAAGTAGCCAGGCTGGCAGATACGCAGTATTTT; CDR3aa: CASSQVARLADTQYF